This record looks at one T cell receptor beta chain sequence and its context. Its matching antigen is unknown. Everyone who donated was a healthy Caucasian. A universal primer site arose from template switching, and cDNA bore unique molecular identifiers. TCRdb used MiXCR to reprocess the 5' RACE reads, holding one entry per CDR3 protein. The data contain nearly 900,000 distinct CDR3 sequences, roughly an eighth of them singletons. This entry belongs to a study of identical twins. Study results and caveats: Models underestimated TCR alpha sharing (out-of-frame) in monozygotic twins.

CDR1 is SGHKS and CDR2 is YYEKEE in the germline V gene (reference sequence). The CDR3 consists of 17 residues. The V segment lost 4 bases and the J segment 5 bases; nucleotides outside the gene matches: 14. The same data also contributed to another study, on yellow fever vaccine responses in identical twins.

Material for sequencing was PBMCs. V gene TRBV5-5 combines with J gene TRBJ2-5; 10 nucleotides match TRBD2. The clonotype was recovered from a young woman in good health. For the CDR3, the DNA is TGTGCCAGCAGCCCTCGTGGGACTAGCGAGAAACGGGAGACCCAGTACTTC. Residues: CASSPRGTSEKRETQYF.